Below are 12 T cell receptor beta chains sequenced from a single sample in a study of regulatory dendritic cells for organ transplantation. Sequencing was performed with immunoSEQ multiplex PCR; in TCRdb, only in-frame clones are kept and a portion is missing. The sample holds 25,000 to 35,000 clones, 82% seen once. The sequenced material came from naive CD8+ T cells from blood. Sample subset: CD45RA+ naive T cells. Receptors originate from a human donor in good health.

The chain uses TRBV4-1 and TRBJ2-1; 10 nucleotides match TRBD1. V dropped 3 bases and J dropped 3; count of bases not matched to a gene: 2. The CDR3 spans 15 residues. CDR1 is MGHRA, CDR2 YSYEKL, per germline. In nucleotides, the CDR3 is TGCGCCAGCAGCCAGGGACAGGGGTACTACAATGAGCAGTTCTTC. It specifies CASSQGQGYYNEQFF.

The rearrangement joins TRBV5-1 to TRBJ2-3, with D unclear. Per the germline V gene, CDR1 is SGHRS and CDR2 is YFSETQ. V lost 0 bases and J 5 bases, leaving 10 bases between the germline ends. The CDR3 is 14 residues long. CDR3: CASSLERHRDTQYF. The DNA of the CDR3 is TGCGCCAGCAGCTTGGAAAGGCACAGAGATACGCAGTATTTT.

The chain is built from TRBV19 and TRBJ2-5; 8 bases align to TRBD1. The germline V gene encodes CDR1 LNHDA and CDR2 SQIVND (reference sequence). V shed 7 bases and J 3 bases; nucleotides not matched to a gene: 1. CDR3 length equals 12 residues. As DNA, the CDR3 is TGTGCCAGTATGGGACAGGAAGAGACCCAGTACTTC. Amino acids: CASMGQEETQYF.

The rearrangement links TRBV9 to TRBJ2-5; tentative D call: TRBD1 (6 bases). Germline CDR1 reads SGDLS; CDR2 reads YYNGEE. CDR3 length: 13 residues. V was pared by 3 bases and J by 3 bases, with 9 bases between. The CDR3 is CASSDYREETQYF. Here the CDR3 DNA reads TGTGCCAGCAGCGATTACAGGGAAGAGACCCAGTACTTC. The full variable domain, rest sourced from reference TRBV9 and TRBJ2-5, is DSGVTQTPKHLITATGQRVTLRCSPRSGDLSVYWYQQSLDQGLQFLIQYYNGEERAKGNILERFSAQQFPDLHSELNLSSLELGDSALYFCASSDYREETQYFGPGTRLLVL.

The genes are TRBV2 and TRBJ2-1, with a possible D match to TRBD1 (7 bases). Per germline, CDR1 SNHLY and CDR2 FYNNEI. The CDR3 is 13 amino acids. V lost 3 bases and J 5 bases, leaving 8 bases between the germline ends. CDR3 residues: CASSDRGDNEQFF. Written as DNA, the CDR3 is TGTGCCAGCAGTGACAGGGGGGACAATGAGCAGTTCTTC. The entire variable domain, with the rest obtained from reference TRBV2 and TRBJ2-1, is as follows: EPEVTQTPSHQVTQMGQEVILRCVPISNHLYFYWYRQILGQKVEFLVSFYNNEISEKSEIFDDQFSVERPDGSNFTLKIRSTKLEDSAMYFCASSDRGDNEQFFGPGTRLTVL.

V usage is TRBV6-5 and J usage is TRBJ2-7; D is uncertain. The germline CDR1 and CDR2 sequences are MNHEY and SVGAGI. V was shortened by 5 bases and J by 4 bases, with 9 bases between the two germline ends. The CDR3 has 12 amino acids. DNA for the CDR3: TGTGCCAGCAGTCACCCAGGTTACGAGCAGTACTTC. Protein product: CASSHPGYEQYF.

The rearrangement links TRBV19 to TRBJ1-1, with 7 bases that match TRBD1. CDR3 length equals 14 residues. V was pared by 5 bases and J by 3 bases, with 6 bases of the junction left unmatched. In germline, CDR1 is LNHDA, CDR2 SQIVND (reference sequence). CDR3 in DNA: TGTGCCAGTAGTGGCCTTGGGACAGACACTGAAGCTTTCTTT. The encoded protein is CASSGLGTDTEAFF.

The CDR3 sequence: CASSQGQRGYNEQFF. For the CDR3, the DNA is TGTGCCAGTAGCCAAGGCCAGCGGGGTTACAATGAGCAGTTCTTC. The chain recombines TRBV19 with TRBJ2-1; 7 nucleotides line up with TRBD2. The CDR3 totals 15 residues. Germline values: CDR1 LNHDA, CDR2 SQIVND (reference sequence). The V and J ends lost 6 bases and 4 bases, in that order; junction bases with no gene match: 9.

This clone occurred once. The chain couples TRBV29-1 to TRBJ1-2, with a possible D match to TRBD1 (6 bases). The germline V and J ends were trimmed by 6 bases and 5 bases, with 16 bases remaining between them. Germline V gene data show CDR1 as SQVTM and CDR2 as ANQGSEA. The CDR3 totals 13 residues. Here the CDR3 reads CSVVTGGIYGYTF. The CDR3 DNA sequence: TGCAGCGTAGTAACGGGGGGCATTTATGGCTACACCTTC.

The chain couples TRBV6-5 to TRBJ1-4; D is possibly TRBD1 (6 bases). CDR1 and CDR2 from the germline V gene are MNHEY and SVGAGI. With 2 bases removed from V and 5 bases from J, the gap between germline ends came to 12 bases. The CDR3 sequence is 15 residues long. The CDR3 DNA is TGTGCCAGCAGTTACCAGGCAGGGACAAATGAAAAACTGTTTTTT. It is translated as CASSYQAGTNEKLFF.

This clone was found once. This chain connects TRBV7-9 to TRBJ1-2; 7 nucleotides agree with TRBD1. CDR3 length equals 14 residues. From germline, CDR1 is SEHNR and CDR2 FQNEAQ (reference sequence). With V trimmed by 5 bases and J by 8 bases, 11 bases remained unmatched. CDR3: CASSAGDREHGYTF. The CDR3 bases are TGTGCCAGCAGCGCAGGCGACAGGGAGCACGGCTACACCTTC.

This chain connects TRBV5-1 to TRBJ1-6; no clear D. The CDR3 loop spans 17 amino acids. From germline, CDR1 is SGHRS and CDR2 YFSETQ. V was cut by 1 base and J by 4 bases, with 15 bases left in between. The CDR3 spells CASSLSGTTLYNSPLHF. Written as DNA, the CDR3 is TGCGCCAGCAGCTTGAGCGGAACGACCCTGTATAATTCACCCCTCCACTTT.